These T cell receptor beta chains were read from a single sample in a study of neurological immune-mediated disorders. TCRdb recomputed calls from the 5' RACE reads with MiXCR, one row per CDR3 protein. The table has about 30,000 distinct CDR3 sequences, 5.5% to 7% seen once. Material for sequencing was CD4+ T cells from blood. The source of these receptors is a woman aged 50 to 60 in good health. Both conserved end residues are part of each CDR3. D genes are given only for firm matches. Some rows have no size entry. The others give once, few or many, or a class for an expanded clone.

TRBV2	TRBD1	many	TRBJ1-1	TGTGCCAGCAGCACAACACAGGGGTCTGAAGCTTTCTTT	CASSTTQGSEAFF
TRBV2	.	.	TRBJ2-1	TGTGCCAGCATGGAGGGGGCCTACAATGAGCAGTTCTTC	CASMEGAYNEQFF
TRBV6-6	.	.	TRBJ2-7	TGTACCAGCAATTCCAGGGTAATCTACGAGAAGTACTTC	CTSNSRVIYEKYF
TRBV5-1	.	many	TRBJ1-4	TGCGCCAGCAGCAGGGACGGACTAAATGAAAAACTGTTTTTT	CASSRDGLNEKLFF
TRBV29-1	.	many	TRBJ2-5	TGCAGCGTTGAATGGTTGGGAAAAGAGACCCAGTACTTC	CSVEWLGKETQYF
TRBV12-3/TRBV12-4	TRBD2	many	TRBJ2-7	TGTGCCAGCAGTTCCCAAGTGGGGGTTAGCGGGTTAACCTACGAGCAGTACTTC	CASSSQVGVSGLTYEQYF
TRBV20-1	.	many	TRBJ2-3	TGCAGTGCTAGAGCCGGGCGAGGGATAGATACGCAGTATTTT	CSARAGRGIDTQYF
TRBV20-1	.	many	TRBJ2-7	TGCAGTGCTAGTGAGTCAGCCCTAAACTACGAGCAGTACTTC	CSASESALNYEQYF
TRBV20-1	TRBD2	many	TRBJ2-1	TGCAGTGCCTCAAGCGCAGCGGGAGTTAGGAATGAGCAGTTCTTC	CSASSAAGVRNEQFF
TRBV5-1	TRBD2	many	TRBJ2-1	TGCGCCAGCAGCTTGAGGACTAGCGGGATAAATGAGCAGTTCTTC	CASSLRTSGINEQFF
TRBV20-1	.	many	TRBJ1-1	TGCAGTGCTAGGCCCGACATGAACACTGAAGCTTTCTTT	CSARPDMNTEAFF
TRBV29-1	.	many	TRBJ1-2	TGCAGCGTTGAATCCCGGACAGCCTCTCTCTTC	CSVESRTASLF
TRBV30	TRBD1	.	TRBJ1-6	TGTGCCTGGAGTAAGGAACAGGGGGAAATTCGGCTCCACTTT	CAWSKEQGEIRLHF
TRBV6-5	.	many	TRBJ2-3	TGTGCCAGCAGTGGCGGGTTCTCGGCAGATACGCAGTATTTT	CASSGGFSADTQYF
TRBV5-1	.	many	TRBJ2-4	TGCGCCAGCAGCTTGGCCAGTAACTCCAAAAACATTCAGTACTTC	CASSLASNSKNIQYF
TRBV28	.	many	TRBJ1-6	TGTGCCGGCGGAGGGCATTCACCCCTCCACTTT	CAGGGHSPLHF
TRBV2	.	many	TRBJ1-3	TGTGCCAGCAGTTATGAAAACTCTGGAAACACCATATATTTT	CASSYENSGNTIYF
TRBV7-8	TRBD1	.	TRBJ2-5	TGTGCCAGCAGCTTACGGACAGGGGTTTTCGAGACCCAGTACTTC	CASSLRTGVFETQYF
TRBV15	.	many	TRBJ2-7	TGTGCCACCAGCCGATCGGACAGCAACGAGCAGTACTTC	CATSRSDSNEQYF
TRBV7-8	.	many	TRBJ2-7	TGTGCCAGCAGGGCGACAGCAACCTACGAGCAGTACTTC	CASRATATYEQYF
TRBV9	TRBD1	many	TRBJ2-6	TGTGCCAGCAGCTTCGGACAGGGCTTTAACTCTGGGGCCAACGTCCTGACTTTC	CASSFGQGFNSGANVLTF
TRBV2	TRBD1	many	TRBJ2-7	TGTGCCAGCACCAGGGGGTCCTACGAGCAGTACTTC	CASTRGSYEQYF
TRBV5-1	.	many	TRBJ1-1	TGCGCCAGCAGCCCCGGGACAACGAACACTGAAGCTTTCTTT	CASSPGTTNTEAFF
TRBV28	TRBD2	many	TRBJ2-2	TGTGCCAGCAGTTTGGGGGGGTCGGGCACCGGGGAGCTGTTTTTT	CASSLGGSGTGELFF